This TCR beta chain is drawn from a study of blood T cell dynamics during melanoma immunotherapy. CDR3 length equals 17 residues. The junction had 5 bases not matched to a gene; V was cut back by 3 bases and J by 0 bases. CDR1 is KGHSH, CDR2 LQKENI, per germline. Time point specified: pre-treatment baseline. TCRdb keeps only in-frame clones here, not all; method: immunoSEQ multiplex PCR. The sample has around 6,600 clones; around 80% are singletons. V is TRBV18 and J is TRBJ1-6; TRBD1 aligns across 7 bases. The source material was blood, sampled from a patient treated with checkpoint blockade. This receptor was obtained from a human donor with melanoma. The CDR3 bases are TGTGCCAGCTCACCGGGGACAGCAGGCTCCTATAATTCACCCCTCCACTTT. Protein sequence: CASSPGTAGSYNSPLHF. Filled out from reference TRBV18 and TRBJ1-6, the complete variable domain reads NAGVMQNPRHLVRRRGQEARLRCSPMKGHSHVYWYRQLPEEGLKFMVYLQKENIIDESGMPKERFSAEFPKEGPSILRIQQVVRGDSAAYFCASSPGTAGSYNSPLHFGNGTRLTVT.